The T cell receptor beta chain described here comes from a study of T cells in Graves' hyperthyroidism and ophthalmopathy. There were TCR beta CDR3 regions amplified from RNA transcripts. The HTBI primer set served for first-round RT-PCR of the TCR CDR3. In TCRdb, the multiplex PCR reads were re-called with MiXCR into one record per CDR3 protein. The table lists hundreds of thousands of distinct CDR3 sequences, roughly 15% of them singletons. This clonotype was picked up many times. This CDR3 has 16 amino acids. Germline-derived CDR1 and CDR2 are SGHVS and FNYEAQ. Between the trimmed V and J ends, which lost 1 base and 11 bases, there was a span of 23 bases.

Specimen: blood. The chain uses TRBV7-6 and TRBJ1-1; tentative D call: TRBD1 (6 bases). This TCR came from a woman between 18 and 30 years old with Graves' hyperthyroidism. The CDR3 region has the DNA TGTGCCAGCAGCTTAGGCCCTTACAGGACAGCCCTGAGGGCTTTCTTT. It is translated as CASSLGPYRTALRAFF.